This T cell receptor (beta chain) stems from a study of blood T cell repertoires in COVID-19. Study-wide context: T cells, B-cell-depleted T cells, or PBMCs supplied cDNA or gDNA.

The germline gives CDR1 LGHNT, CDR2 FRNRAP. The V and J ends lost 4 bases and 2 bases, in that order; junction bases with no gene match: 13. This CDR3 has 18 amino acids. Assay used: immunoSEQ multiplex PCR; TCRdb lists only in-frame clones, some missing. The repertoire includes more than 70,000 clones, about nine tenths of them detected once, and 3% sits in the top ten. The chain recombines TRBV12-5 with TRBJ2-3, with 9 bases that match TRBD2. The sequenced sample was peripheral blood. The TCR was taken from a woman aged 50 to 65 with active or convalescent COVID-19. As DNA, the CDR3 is TGTGCTAGTGGTTGGGAGGGGGCGGGGGGGATCACCACAGATACGCAGTATTTT. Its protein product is CASGWEGAGGITTDTQYF.